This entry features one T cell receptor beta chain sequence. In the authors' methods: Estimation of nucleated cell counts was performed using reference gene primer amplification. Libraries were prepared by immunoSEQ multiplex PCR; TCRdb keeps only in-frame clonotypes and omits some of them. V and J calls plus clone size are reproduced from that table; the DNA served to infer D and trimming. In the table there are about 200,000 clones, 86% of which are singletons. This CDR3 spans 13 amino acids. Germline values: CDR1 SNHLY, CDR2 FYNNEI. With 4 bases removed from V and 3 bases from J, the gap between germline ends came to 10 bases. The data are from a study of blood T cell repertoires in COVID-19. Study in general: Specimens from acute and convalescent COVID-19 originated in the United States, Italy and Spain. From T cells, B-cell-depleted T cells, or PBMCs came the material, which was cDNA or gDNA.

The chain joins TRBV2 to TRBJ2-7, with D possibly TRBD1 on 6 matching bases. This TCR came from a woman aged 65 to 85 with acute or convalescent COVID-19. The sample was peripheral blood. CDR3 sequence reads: CASSVRQDYEQYF. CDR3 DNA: TGTGCCAGCAGTGTTCGACAGGACTACGAGCAGTACTTC.